These T cell receptor beta chains were read from a single sample in a study of T cell responses to AZD1222 COVID-19 vaccine. The assay was immunoSEQ multiplex PCR, and TCRdb's table has in-frame clones only and misses some. The data hold approximately 45,000 clones, with roughly 90% observed a single time. The source was peripheral blood, collected 28 days after the second AZD1222 dose. These receptors were collected from an adult who received the AZD1222 COVID-19 vaccine. Each CDR3 is given with its conserved first and last residue. D genes are given only for firm matches. Clone size is shown for a subset of rows, as once, few, many or a class of expanded clone.

d_call	v_call	clone_size	j_call	cdr3_aa	cdr3_nt
TRBD1	TRBV29-1	.	TRBJ1-2	CSGGQGAGYTF	TGCAGCGGCGGACAGGGGGCTGGCTACACCTTC
.	TRBV6-2/TRBV6-3	.	TRBJ2-3	CASSYSIQSTDTQYF	TGTGCCAGCAGTTACTCAATACAGAGCACAGATACGCAGTATTTT
.	TRBV4-1	.	TRBJ2-3	CASSLLADTQYF	TGCGCCAGCAGCCTGCTGGCAGATACGCAGTATTTT
TRBD1	TRBV7-9	.	TRBJ1-6	CASSESTGGYNSPLHF	TGTGCCAGCAGCGAGTCGACAGGGGGATATAATTCACCCCTCCACTTT
.	TRBV6-5	.	TRBJ2-7	CASSYSISSSYEQYF	TGTGCCAGCAGTTACTCGATATCCAGCTCCTACGAGCAGTACTTC
.	TRBV2	.	TRBJ2-7	CASSEGTQYEQYF	TGTGCCAGCAGTGAAGGGACACAATACGAGCAGTACTTC
TRBD1	TRBV4-1	.	TRBJ1-3	CASSQDQDRANSGNTIYF	TGCGCCAGCAGCCAAGATCAGGACAGGGCGAACTCTGGAAACACCATATATTTT
.	TRBV6-5	.	TRBJ1-1	CASSPRAGPAFF	TGTGCCAGCAGCCCCCGAGCAGGGCCCGCTTTCTTT
.	TRBV11-3	once	TRBJ2-2	CASSKDPGDGELFF	TGTGCCAGCAGCAAGGACCCGGGGGACGGGGAGCTGTTTTTT
TRBD1	TRBV7-9	.	TRBJ2-7	CASSSRTGRNEQYF	TGTGCCAGCAGCTCAAGGACAGGGCGAAACGAGCAGTACTTC
.	TRBV6-1	once	TRBJ1-5	CASSEALGVSNQPQHF	TGTGCCAGCAGTGAAGCGCTGGGCGTAAGCAATCAGCCCCAGCATTTT
.	TRBV6-4	.	TRBJ2-3	CASSERGREDTQYF	TGTGCCAGCAGTGAACGGGGGCGAGAAGATACGCAGTATTTT
.	TRBV12-3/TRBV12-4	.	TRBJ1-1	CASSSRGPEAFF	TGTGCCAGCAGTTCCCGGGGTCCTGAAGCTTTCTTT
.	TRBV10-3	.	TRBJ1-2	CAINDQARSVYGYTF	TGTGCCATCAATGATCAGGCACGATCGGTGTATGGCTACACCTTC
.	TRBV9	.	TRBJ1-6	CASSGGVHNSPLHF	TGTGCCAGCAGCGGAGGGGTGCATAATTCACCCCTCCACTTT
.	TRBV28	.	TRBJ1-2	CASRIPRGAINYGYTF	TGTGCCAGCAGGATCCCTCGAGGAGCGATTAACTATGGCTACACCTTC
.	TRBV4-1	.	TRBJ1-3	CASSQGGVSGNTIYF	TGCGCCAGCAGCCAAGGAGGGGTCTCTGGAAACACCATATATTTT
TRBD1	TRBV6-5	.	TRBJ1-4	CASRRTGDNEKLFF	TGTGCCAGCAGGCGGACAGGGGACAATGAAAAACTGTTTTTT
.	TRBV2	.	TRBJ1-1	CASRDWSYTEAFF	TGTGCCAGCAGGGACTGGAGTTACACTGAAGCTTTCTTT
.	TRBV5-1	once	TRBJ1-2	CASSLDTGPYGYTF	TGCGCCAGCAGCTTGGATACGGGCCCCTATGGCTACACCTTC
.	TRBV19	few	TRBJ1-3	CASSRYTAPSGNTIYF	TGTGCCAGTAGTCGCTATACAGCTCCTTCTGGAAACACCATATATTTT
.	TRBV30	.	TRBJ2-7	CAWRVAGVHEQYF	TGTGCCTGGAGGGTGGCCGGGGTCCACGAGCAGTACTTC
TRBD2	TRBV11-2	.	TRBJ2-3	CASSFIAGGSTDTQYF	TGTGCCAGCAGCTTCATAGCGGGAGGGAGCACAGATACGCAGTATTTT
.	TRBV28	.	TRBJ2-3	CASSFLRAPPGTQYF	TGTGCCAGCAGTTTTTTGAGGGCCCCACCAGGTACGCAGTATTTT
.	TRBV7-2	.	TRBJ2-7	CASSFYYEQYF	TGTGCCAGCAGCTTTTACTACGAGCAGTACTTC
.	TRBV7-9	.	TRBJ2-3	CASSLYNSDTQYF	TGTGCCAGCAGCTTATACAATTCCGATACGCAGTATTTT